There are a few counts of the clone carrying this TCR beta chain. Its antigen is unidentified. TCRdb reprocessed the 5' RACE reads via MiXCR and lists one record per CDR3 protein. The data show approximately 600,000 distinct CDR3 sequences, roughly 9.5% seen once. This sample is part of a study of identical twins. The V gene lost 2 bases and the J gene lost 7 bases, with 15 bases spanning the gap. CDR3 length: 14 amino acids. From germline, CDR1 is MNHEY and CDR2 SVGAGI. Points from the study as a whole: Twin pairs had excess sharing that was weaker in beta out-of-frame sequences.

The same specimen was also included in a second study, on yellow fever vaccine responses in identical twins.

The sequenced sample consisted of PBMCs. V gene TRBV6-5 combines with J gene TRBJ2-7, with D perhaps TRBD1 (6 bases). The receptor comes from a woman under 30 in good health. The CDR3 loop is CASSYGQGPGEQYF. DNA for the CDR3: TGTGCCAGCAGTTACGGGCAGGGGCCAGGAGAGCAGTACTTC.